This T cell receptor (beta chain) was identified during a study of cytomegalovirus exposure and HLA in healthy donors. Overall study findings and caveats: In presence/absence analyses, roughly uniform sequencing depth across donors was assumed. A missense variant in DCLRE1C was later tied to TCR beta V- and J-gene trimming.

The CDR3 totals 15 residues. J was trimmed by 7 bases and V by 8 bases; bases with no gene match: 12. In germline, CDR1 is SEHNR, CDR2 FQNEAQ (reference sequence). Each donor was healthy, and each was a bone marrow donor. The primer mix had 60 Vbeta and 13 Jbeta primers. Profiling relied on immunoSEQ multiplex PCR, and the TCRdb table lists in-frame clones only, not all of them. The sample includes around 200,000 clones, roughly 79% seen only once; the top ten take 2% to 2.5%. In this sample, this clone turned up once. The antigen remains unidentified. Sequencing was done on a sample of PBMCs. This receptor was obtained from a woman in her twenties or thirties in good health and CMV-seropositive. The chain combines TRBV7-9 with TRBJ2-7; 12 bases fit TRBD2. In DNA form, the CDR3 reads TGTGCCAGCGGACTGAATCTAGCGGGAGGGAGTGAGCAGTACTTC. It specifies CASGLNLAGGSEQYF.